This T cell receptor beta chain comes out of a study of response to subunit inactivated influenza vaccine. This clonotype turned up a few times. Its target is not known. Findings and limits, study-wide: After each seasonal influenza vaccination, few new T cells are recruited, the authors suggested.

TCRdb re-called the RT-PCR reads with MiXCR, one entry per CDR3 protein. The profile shows approximately 490,000 distinct CDR3 sequences, approximately 6.9% of them singletons. The material was PBMCs from blood, obtained roughly 24 months after vaccination. The sequence was obtained from a man between 50 and 75 years old who received an inactivated influenza vaccine.

CDR3 loop: CASSLVSAYNEQFF. The CDR3 DNA reads as TGTGCCAGCAGCTTAGTGTCGGCTTACAATGAGCAGTTCTTC. The V call is TRBV7-9, the J call TRBJ2-1; D uncertain. Germline V gives CDR1 SEHNR, CDR2 FQNEAQ (reference sequence). V dropped 1 base and J dropped 4 bases, with 8 bases sitting between them. The CDR3 is made up of 14 amino acids.